This T cell receptor (beta chain) was observed in a study of CXCR3 chemokines and chemotherapy response in bladder cancer (dated by TCRdb to the early 2020s). For the wider study: Whether chemotherapy response in human bladder cancer was predicted by intratumoral CXCR3 chemokine system activity was examined in the study.

The library was built by means of PCR. These reads were obtained on an Illumina HiSeq 2500. TCRdb reprocessing: public reads trimmed at Q25 with fastp, clones called with MiXCR, in-frame beta chains kept. For every CDR3 protein sequence, its rows merge into one entry that carries the most common genes and DNA. The sample table lists around 2,000 distinct CDR3 sequences, 15% to 20% of them with a count of one. The ten largest clones capture around a third of the sample. This clonotype qualifies as medium-sized (0.01 to 0.1%). No cognate antigen has been identified for it. Base qualities are not recorded, but no much larger clone differs from it by a single base. The CDR3, from cysteine to phenylalanine, totals 14 residues. Only CDR3 DNA remains: 42 bases, in frame from the first base. Trimming at the junction amounts to 6 bases on V and 0 bases on J, and the germline ends lie 10 bases apart.

This clonotype originated in a human donor with bladder cancer that responded to neoadjuvant chemotherapy. This material was obtained from a patient whose treatment included neoadjuvant chemotherapy. The chain is encoded by TRBV12-3 or TRBV12-4 joined to TRBJ2-3; the D region possibly corresponds to TRBD2 (6 bases align). In nucleotides, the sequence is TGTGCCAGCAGGCTAGGGACTAGCACAGATACGCAGTATTTT. This translates into CASRLGTSTDTQYF.